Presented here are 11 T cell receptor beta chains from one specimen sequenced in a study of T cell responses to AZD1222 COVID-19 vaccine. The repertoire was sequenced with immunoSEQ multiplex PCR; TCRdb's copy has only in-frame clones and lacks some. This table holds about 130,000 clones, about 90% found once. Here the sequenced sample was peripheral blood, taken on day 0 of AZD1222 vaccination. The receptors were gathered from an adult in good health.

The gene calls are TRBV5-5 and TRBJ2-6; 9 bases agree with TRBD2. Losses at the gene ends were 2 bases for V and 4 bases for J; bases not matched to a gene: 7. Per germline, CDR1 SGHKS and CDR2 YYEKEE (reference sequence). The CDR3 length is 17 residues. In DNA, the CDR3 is TGTGCCAGCAGCTTTATAGCGGGAGACTCCGGGGCCAACGTCCTGACTTTC. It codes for CASSFIAGDSGANVLTF.

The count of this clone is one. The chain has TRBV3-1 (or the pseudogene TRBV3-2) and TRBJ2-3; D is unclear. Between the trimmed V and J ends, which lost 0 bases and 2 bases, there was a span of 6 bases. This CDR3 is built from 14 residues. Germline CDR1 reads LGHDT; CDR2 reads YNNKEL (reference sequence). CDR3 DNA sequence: TGTGCCAGCAGCCAAGATCCCGCCACAGATACGCAGTATTTT. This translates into CASSQDPATDTQYF.

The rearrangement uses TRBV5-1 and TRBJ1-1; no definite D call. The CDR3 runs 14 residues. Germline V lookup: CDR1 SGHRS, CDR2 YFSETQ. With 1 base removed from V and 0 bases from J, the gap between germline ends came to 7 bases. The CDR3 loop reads CASSLHTVNTEAFF. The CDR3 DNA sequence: TGCGCCAGCAGCTTGCATACTGTGAACACTGAAGCTTTCTTT.

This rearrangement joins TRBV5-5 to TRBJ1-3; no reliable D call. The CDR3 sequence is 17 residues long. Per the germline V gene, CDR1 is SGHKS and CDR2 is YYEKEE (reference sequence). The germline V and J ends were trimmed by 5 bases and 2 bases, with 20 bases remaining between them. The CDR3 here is CASSYGNSPGAGNTIYF. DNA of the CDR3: TGTGCCAGCAGTTACGGCAATTCCCCTGGGGCTGGAAACACCATATATTTT.

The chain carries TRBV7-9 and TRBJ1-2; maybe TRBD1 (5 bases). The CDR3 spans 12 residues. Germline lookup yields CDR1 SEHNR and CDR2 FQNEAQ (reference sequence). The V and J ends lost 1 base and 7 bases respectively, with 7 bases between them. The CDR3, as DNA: TGTGCCAGCAGCTTAGTAGGGGTTGGCTACACCTTC. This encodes CASSLVGVGYTF.

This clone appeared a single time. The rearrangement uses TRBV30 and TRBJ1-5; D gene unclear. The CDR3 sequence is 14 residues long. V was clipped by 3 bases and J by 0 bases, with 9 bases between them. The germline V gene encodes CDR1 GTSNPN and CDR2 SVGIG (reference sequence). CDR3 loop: CAWSSAASNQPQHF. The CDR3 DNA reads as TGTGCCTGGAGCTCGGCCGCTAGCAATCAGCCCCAGCATTTT.

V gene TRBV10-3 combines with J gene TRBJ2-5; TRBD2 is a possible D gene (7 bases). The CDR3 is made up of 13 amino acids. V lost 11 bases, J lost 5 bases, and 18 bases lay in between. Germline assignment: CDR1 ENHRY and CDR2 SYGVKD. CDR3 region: CAPGGPGPETQYF. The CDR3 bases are TGTGCCCCCGGGGGGCCGGGGCCGGAGACCCAGTACTTC.

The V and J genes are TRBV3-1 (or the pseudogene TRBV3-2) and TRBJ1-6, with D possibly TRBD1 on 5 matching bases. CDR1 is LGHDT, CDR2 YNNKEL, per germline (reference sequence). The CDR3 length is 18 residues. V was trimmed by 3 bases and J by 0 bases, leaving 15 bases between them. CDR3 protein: CASSHLRDLSSYNSPLHF. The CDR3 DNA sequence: TGTGCCAGCAGCCACCTGAGGGACCTGAGCTCCTATAATTCACCCCTCCACTTT.

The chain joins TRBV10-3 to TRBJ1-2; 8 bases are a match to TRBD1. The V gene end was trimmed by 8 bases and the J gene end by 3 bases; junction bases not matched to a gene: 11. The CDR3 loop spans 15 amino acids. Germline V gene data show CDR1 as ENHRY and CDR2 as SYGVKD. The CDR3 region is CAIRPRTGMYYGYTF. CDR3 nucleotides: TGTGCCATCCGCCCAAGGACAGGGATGTACTATGGCTACACCTTC.

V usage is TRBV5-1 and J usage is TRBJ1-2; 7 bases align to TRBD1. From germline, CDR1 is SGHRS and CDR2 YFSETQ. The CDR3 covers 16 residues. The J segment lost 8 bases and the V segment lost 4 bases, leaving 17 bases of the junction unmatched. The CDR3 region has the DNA TGCGCCAGCAGCCCGTCAACAGGGGTTCTAAGAGAGGGCTACACCTTC. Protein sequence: CASSPSTGVLREGYTF.

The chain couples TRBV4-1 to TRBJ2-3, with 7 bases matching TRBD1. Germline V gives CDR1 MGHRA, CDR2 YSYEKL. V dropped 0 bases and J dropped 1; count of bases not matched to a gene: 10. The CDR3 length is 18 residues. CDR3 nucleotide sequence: TGCGCCAGCAGCCAAGATCGCAACAGGGGATCGGGCACAGATACGCAGTATTTT. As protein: CASSQDRNRGSGTDTQYF.